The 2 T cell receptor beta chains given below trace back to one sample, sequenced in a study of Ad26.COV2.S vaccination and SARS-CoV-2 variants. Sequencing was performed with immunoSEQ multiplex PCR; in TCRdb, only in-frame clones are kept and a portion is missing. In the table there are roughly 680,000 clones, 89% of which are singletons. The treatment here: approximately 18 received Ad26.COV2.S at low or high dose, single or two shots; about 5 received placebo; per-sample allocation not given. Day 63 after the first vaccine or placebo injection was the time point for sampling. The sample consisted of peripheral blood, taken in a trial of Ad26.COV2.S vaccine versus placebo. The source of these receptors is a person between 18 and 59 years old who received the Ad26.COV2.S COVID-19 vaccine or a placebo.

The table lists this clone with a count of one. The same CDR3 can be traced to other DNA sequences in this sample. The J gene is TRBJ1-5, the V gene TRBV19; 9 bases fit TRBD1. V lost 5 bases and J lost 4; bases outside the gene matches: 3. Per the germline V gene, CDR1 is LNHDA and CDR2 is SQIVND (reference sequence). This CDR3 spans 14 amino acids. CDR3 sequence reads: CASSPTGGNQPQHF. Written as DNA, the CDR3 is TGTGCCAGTAGTCCGACAGGGGGGAATCAGCCCCAGCATTTT.

For the CDR3, the DNA is TGTGCCAGCAGCCCATGGACGGTTAATCAGCCCCAGCATTTT. This translates into CASSPWTVNQPQHF. The genes are TRBV4-2 and TRBJ1-5; D gene uncertain. The germline V gene has CDR1 LGHNA and CDR2 YNFKEQ. The CDR3 loop spans 14 amino acids. V was cut by 4 bases and J by 4 bases, with 11 bases left in between.